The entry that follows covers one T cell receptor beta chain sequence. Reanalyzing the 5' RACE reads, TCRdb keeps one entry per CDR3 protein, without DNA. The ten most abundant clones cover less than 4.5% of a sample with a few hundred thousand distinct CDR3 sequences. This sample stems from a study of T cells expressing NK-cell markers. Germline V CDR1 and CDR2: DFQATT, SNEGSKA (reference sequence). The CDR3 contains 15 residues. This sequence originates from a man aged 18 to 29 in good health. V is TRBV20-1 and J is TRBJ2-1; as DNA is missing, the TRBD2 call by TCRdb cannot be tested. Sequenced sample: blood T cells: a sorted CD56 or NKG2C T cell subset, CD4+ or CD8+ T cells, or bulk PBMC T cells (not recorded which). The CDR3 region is CSARRPGTFYNEQFF.